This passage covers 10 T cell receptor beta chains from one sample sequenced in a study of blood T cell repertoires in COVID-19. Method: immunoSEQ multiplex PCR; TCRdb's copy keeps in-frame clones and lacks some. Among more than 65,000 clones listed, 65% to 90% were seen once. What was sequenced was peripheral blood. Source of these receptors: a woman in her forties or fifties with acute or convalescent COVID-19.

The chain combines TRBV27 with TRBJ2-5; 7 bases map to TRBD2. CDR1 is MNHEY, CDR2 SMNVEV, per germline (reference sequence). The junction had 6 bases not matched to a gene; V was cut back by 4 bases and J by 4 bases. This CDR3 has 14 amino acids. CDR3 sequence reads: CASSWGRAGETQYF. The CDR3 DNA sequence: TGTGCCAGCAGTTGGGGGAGGGCGGGAGAGACCCAGTACTTC.

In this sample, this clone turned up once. This chain's CDR3 is CASSALAGYGELFF. The CDR3 DNA follows: TGCGCCAGCAGTGCCCTAGCGGGGTACGGGGAGCTGTTTTTT. The chain uses TRBV10-2 and TRBJ2-2; TRBD2 matches 9 bases. J lost 7 bases, V lost 4 bases, and 4 bases had no gene match. Germline loops: CDR1 WSHSY, CDR2 SAAADI. The CDR3 has 14 amino acids.

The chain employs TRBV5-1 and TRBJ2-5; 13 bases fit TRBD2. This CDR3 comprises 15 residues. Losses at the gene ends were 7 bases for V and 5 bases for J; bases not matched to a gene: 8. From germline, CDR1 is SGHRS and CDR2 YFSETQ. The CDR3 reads CASAYGLAGVETQYF. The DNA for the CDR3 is TGCGCCAGCGCCTATGGACTAGCGGGGGTTGAGACCCAGTACTTC.

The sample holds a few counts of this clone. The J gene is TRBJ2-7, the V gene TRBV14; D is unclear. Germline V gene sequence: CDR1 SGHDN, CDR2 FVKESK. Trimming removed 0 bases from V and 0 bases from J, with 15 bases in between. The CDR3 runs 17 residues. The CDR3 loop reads CASSQDHLGQSSYEQYF. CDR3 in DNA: TGTGCCAGCAGCCAAGATCACCTAGGTCAAAGCTCCTACGAGCAGTACTTC.

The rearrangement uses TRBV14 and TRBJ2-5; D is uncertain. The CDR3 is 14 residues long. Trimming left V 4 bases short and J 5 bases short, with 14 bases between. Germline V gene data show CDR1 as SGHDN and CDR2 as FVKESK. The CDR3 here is CASSPSVRVETQYF. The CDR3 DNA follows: TGTGCCAGCAGCCCGTCCGTCCGGGTGGAGACCCAGTACTTC.

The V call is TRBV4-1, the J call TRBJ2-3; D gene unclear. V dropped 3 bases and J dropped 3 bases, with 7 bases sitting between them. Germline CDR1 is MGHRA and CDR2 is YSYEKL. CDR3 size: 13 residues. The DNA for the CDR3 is TGCGCCAGCAGCCATCCTAAGACAGATACGCAGTATTTT. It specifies CASSHPKTDTQYF.

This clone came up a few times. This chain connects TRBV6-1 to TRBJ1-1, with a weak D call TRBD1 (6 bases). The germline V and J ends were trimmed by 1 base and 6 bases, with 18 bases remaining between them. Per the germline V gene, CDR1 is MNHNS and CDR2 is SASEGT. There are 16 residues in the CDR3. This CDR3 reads CASSEEGGQPGAEAFF. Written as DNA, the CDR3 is TGTGCCAGCAGTGAAGAAGGGGGTCAGCCTGGGGCTGAAGCTTTCTTT.

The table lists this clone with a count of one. The CDR3: CASSIQGGGSGANVLTF. In DNA form, the CDR3 reads TGTGCCAGTAGTATCCAGGGGGGAGGTTCTGGGGCCAACGTCCTGACTTTC. The chain combines TRBV19 with TRBJ2-6; possibly TRBD1 for D (7 bases). The CDR3 has 17 amino acids. Per the germline V gene, CDR1 is LNHDA and CDR2 is SQIVND (reference sequence). Trimming removed 3 bases at V and 1 base at J, with 13 bases between. Complete variable domain (other parts from reference TRBV19 and TRBJ2-6): DGGITQSPKYLFRKEGQNVTLSCEQNLNHDAMYWYRQDPGQGLRLIYYSQIVNDFQKGDIAEGYSVSREKKESFPLTVTSAQKNPTAFYLCASSIQGGGSGANVLTFGAGSRLTVL.

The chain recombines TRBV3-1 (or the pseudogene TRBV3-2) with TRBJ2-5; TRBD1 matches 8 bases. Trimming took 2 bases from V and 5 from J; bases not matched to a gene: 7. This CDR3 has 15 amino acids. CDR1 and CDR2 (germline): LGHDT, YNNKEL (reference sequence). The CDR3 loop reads CASSQTGTGTETQYF. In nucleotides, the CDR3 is TGTGCCAGCAGCCAAACGGGGACAGGTACGGAGACCCAGTACTTC.

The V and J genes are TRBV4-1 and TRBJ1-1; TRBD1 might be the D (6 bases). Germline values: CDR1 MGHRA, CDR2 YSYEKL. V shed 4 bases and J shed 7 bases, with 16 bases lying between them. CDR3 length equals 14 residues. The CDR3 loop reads CASSLGQRTDEAFF. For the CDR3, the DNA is TGCGCCAGCAGCCTAGGACAGCGAACAGATGAAGCTTTCTTT.